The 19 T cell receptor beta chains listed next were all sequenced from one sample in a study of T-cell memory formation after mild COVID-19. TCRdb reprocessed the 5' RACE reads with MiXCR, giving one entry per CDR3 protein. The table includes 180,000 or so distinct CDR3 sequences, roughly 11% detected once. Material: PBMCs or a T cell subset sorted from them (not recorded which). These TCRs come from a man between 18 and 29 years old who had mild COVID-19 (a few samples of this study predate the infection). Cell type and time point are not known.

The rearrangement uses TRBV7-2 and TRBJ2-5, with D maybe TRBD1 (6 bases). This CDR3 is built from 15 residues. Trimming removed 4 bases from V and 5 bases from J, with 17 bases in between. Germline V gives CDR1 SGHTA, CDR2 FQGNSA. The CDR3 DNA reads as TGTGCCAGCAGCTGGGGGACAAGAAGGTGGGAGACCCAGTACTTC. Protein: CASSWGTRRWETQYF.

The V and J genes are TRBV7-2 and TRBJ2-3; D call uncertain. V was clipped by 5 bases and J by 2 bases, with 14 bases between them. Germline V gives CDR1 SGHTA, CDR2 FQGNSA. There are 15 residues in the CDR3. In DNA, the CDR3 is TGTGCCAGCAGCCGCTGGGCCCTACCCACAGATACGCAGTATTTT. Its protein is CASSRWALPTDTQYF.

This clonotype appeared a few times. The CDR3 loop reads CATTTSGTGELFF. In nucleotides, the CDR3 is TGCGCCACCACAACGTCGGGTACCGGGGAGCTGTTTTTT. The chain links TRBV5-1 to TRBJ2-2; D not certain. The CDR3 is made up of 13 amino acids. Germline CDR1 reads SGHRS; CDR2 reads YFSETQ. Deletions cut 9 bases from V and 5 bases from J, with 14 bases between.

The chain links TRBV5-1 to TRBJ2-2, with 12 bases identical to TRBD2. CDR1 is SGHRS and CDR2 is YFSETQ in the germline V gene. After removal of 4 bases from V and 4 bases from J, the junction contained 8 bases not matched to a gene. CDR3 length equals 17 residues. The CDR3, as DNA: TGCGCCAGCAGCCTACAGGCGACTAGCGGGGGCACCGGGGAGCTGTTTTTT. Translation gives CASSLQATSGGTGELFF.

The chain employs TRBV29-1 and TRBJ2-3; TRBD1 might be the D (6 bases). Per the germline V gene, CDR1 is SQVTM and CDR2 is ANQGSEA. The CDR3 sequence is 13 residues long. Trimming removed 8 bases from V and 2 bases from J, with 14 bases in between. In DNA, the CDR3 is TGCAGCACCGCTAGGGGGACCACAGATACGCAGTATTTT. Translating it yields CSTARGTTDTQYF.

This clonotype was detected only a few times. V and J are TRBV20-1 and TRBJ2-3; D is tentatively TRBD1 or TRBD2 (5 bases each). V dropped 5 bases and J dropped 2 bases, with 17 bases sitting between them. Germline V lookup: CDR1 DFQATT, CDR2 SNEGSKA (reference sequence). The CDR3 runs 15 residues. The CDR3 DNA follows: TGCAGTGCTGGGAGAGTTCGGGGCCTCACAGATACGCAGTATTTT. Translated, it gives CSAGRVRGLTDTQYF.

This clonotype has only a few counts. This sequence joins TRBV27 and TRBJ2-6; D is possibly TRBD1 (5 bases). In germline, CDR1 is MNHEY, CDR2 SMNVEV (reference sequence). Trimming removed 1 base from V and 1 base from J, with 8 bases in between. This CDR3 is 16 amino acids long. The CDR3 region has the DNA TGTGCCAGCAGTTTATGGGGCAGGTCTGGGGCCAACGTCCTGACTTTC. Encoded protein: CASSLWGRSGANVLTF.

The CDR3 loop reads CATARGMGGTGGYTF. The CDR3 region has the DNA TGTGCCACCGCCCGGGGGATGGGAGGTACGGGAGGCTACACCTTC. V usage is TRBV12-3 or TRBV12-4 and J usage is TRBJ1-2, with a weak D call TRBD1 (5 bases). Trimming took off 10 bases at V and 8 bases at J, with 26 bases between the two ends. This CDR3 has 15 residues.

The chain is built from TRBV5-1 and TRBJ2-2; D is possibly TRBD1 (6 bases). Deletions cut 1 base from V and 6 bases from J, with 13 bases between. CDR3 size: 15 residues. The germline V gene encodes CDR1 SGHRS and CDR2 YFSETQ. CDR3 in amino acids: CASSLRSDSPGELFF. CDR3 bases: TGCGCCAGCAGCTTGAGATCGGACAGCCCCGGGGAGCTGTTTTTT.

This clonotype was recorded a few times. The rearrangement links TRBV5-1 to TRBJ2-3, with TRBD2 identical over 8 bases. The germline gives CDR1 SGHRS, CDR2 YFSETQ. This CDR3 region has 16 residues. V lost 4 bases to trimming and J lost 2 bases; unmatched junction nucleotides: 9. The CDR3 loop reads CASSNSGDALTDTQYF. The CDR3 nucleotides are TGCGCCAGCAGCAATAGCGGGGATGCTCTCACAGATACGCAGTATTTT.

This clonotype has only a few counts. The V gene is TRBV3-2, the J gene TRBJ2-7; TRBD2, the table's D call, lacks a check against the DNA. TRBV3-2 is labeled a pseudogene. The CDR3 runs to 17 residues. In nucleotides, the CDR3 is TGTGCCAGCAGCCAAAGGCAGGGCACAGTCCCTTTCTACGAGCAGTACTTC. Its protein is CASSQRQGTVPFYEQYF.

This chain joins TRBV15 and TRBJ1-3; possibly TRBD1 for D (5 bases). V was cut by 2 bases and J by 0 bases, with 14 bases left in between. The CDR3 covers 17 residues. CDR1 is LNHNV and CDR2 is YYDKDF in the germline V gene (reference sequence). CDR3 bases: TGTGCCACCAGCAGAAAACGGGACTCCAGCTCTGGAAACACCATATATTTT. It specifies CATSRKRDSSSGNTIYF.

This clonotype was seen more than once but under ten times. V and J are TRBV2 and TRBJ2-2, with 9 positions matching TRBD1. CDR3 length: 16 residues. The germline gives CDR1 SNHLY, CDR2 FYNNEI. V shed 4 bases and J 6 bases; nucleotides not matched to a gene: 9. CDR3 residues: CASSVEGQGLSGELFF. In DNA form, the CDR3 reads TGTGCCAGCAGTGTCGAGGGACAGGGATTATCCGGGGAGCTGTTTTTT.

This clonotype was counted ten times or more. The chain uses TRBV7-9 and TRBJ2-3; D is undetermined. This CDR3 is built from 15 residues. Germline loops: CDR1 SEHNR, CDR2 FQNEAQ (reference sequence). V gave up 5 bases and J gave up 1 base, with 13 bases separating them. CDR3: CASSPSRFRTDTQYF. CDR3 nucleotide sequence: TGTGCCAGCAGCCCCTCGAGGTTTCGCACAGATACGCAGTATTTT.

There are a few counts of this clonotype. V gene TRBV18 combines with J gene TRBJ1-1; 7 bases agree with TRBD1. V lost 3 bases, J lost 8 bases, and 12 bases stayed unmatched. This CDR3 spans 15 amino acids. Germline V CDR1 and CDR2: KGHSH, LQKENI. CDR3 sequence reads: CASSPTGATYREAFF. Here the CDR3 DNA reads TGTGCCAGCTCACCTACAGGGGCCACTTACCGCGAAGCTTTCTTT.

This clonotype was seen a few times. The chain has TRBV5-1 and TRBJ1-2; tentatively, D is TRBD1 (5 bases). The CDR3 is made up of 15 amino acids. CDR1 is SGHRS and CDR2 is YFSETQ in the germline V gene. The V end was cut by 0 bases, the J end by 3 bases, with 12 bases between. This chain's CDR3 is CASSLVRGNDYGYTF. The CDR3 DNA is TGCGCCAGCAGCTTGGTCCGGGGGAACGACTATGGCTACACCTTC.

Here the CDR3 reads CASSKGGEDYGYTF. The CDR3, as DNA: TGCGCCAGCAGCAAAGGGGGAGAGGACTATGGCTACACCTTC. The genes are TRBV5-1 and TRBJ1-2; tentative D call: TRBD1 (6 bases). The ends were cut back, 4 bases at V and 3 bases at J, with 13 bases in the middle. The CDR3 is 14 residues long. The germline V gene has CDR1 SGHRS and CDR2 YFSETQ.

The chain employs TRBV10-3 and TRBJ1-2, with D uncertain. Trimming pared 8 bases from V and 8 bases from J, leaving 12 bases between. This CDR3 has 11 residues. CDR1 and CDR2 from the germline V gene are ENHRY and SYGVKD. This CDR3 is CAIFVRGGYTF. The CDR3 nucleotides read TGTGCCATCTTTGTCCGTGGGGGCTACACCTTC.

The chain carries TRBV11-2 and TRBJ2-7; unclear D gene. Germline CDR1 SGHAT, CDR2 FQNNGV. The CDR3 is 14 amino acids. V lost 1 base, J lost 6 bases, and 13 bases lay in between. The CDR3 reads CASSLVLFGSEQYF. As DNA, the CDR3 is TGTGCCAGCAGCTTAGTTTTATTTGGCTCCGAGCAGTACTTC.